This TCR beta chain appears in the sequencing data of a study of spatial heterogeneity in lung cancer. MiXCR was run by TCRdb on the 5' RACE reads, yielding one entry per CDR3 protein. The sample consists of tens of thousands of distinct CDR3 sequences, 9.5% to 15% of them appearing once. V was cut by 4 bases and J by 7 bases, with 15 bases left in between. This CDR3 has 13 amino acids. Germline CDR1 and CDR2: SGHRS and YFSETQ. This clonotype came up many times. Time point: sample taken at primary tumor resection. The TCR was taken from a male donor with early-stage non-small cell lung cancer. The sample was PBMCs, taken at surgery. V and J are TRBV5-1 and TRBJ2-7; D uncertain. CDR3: CASSPQTRGEQYF. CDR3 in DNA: TGCGCCAGCAGCCCGCAGACCCGTGGGGAGCAGTACTTC.